The present T cell receptor (beta chain) was sequenced within a study of blood T cell repertoires in COVID-19. About the study: Acute-phase and convalescent COVID-19 samples originated in the United States, Italy and Spain.

Authors' data handling: It was from reference gene primer amplification that nucleated cell counts were estimated. Sequencing used immunoSEQ multiplex PCR; TCRdb keeps in-frame clones, though not all of them. D and trimming were read from the DNA, whereas the V and J calls and clone size are those reported in that table. The sample contains 150,000 to 200,000 clones, about 89% of which appear only once. Trimming took 5 bases from V and 4 from J; bases not matched to a gene: 12. CDR1 is SEHNR and CDR2 is FQNEAQ in the germline V gene (reference sequence). The CDR3 runs 17 residues. Sequencing was done on a sample of peripheral blood. The receptor was isolated from a man between 60 and 75 years old with acute or convalescent COVID-19. The V and J genes are TRBV7-9 and TRBJ2-1; TRBD2 matches 9 bases. DNA of the CDR3: TGTGCCAGCAGCCCTCCCGGGGCGGGGGGGCATTACAATGAGCAGTTCTTC. Protein: CASSPPGAGGHYNEQFF.